The clone carrying this T cell receptor (beta chain) was observed at least ten times. What the library attached to individual cDNA molecules were unique molecular identifiers. TCRdb re-derived calls from the RACE reads in MiXCR, one entry per CDR3 protein. The sample holds tens of thousands of distinct CDR3 sequences, roughly 10% seen once. These data come from a study of human T cells and chemical hapten exposure. For the study at large: Each patch test put 0.01% DPC on the upper back, and results were read at 6 days.

The trim removed 6 bases at V and 7 bases at J, leaving 5 bases unmatched. CDR3 length equals 14 residues. Germline-derived CDR1 and CDR2 are MDHEN and SYDVKM. Stated time point: patch test 2, 6 weeks after DPC sensitization. Stated treatment: therapeutic diphenylcyclopropenone sensitization with weekly scalp DPC. Donation of samples came from alopecia patients who were 18 to 70 years old and suitable for DPC. The source material was whole blood, sampled in connection with sensitization to the hapten diphenylcyclopropenone (DPC). This receptor was taken from a woman aged 30 to 39 with alopecia areata. Some clones in this sample may be carry-over from other donors' samples. This chain connects TRBV28 to TRBJ1-6; 8 bases are shared with TRBD1. The CDR3 protein is CASSRTGRNSPLHF. CDR3 in DNA: TGTGCCAGCAGCCGGACAGGGAGAAATTCACCCCTCCACTTT.